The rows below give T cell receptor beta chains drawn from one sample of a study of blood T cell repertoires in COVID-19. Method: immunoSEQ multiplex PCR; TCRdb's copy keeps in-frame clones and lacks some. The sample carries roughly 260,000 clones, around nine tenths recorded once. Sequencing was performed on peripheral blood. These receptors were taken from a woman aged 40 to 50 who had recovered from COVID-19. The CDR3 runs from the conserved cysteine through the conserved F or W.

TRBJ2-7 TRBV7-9 CASSERGRDYEQYF
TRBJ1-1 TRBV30 CAWTRTVEAFF
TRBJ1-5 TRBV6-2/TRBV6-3 CASSYEFGQGAQPQHF
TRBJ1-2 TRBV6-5 CASSYRGTNYGYTF
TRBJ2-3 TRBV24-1 CATSDGGLDTQYF
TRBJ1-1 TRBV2 CASSARGDRMNTEAFF
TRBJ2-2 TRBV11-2 CASSERRTTNTGELFF
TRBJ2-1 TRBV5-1 CASSLDRAGNNEQFF
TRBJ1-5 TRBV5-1 CASSLEGGGRSNQPQHF
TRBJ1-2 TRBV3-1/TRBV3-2 CASSQDRNRNYGYTF
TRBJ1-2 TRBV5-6 CASSDTGQGAFGYTF
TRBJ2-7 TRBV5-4 CASNPGRRVSDEQYF
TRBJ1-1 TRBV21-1 CASRTGAEAFF
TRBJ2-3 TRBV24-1 CATSALGTSGTDTQYF
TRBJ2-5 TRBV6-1 CASSSIAGGETQYF
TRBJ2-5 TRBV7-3 CASSRILGATQYF